Below, one T cell receptor (beta chain) is given with its context. Its antigen target is currently unknown. Libraries came from 5' RACE. Each TCR library was prepared from about 4,000 ng of total RNA. For each sample, cDNA synthesis with SMARTScribe reverse transcriptase was split into eight separate reactions. Unique molecular identifiers containing a 6-nucleotide sample barcode were introduced through template switching during cDNA synthesis. Amplification of TCRalpha and TCRbeta cDNA involved two nested PCRs of about 15 and 9 cycles, and each PCR was followed by bead purification. Before amplification, the cDNA was both treated with uracil DNA-glycosylase and purified with the QIAquick PCR purification kit. The second PCR was the step at which Illumina TruSeq-compatible adapters and sample-specific barcodes were added. Library quality and concentration were assessed using TapeStation and Qubit, and approximately 5 ng of each library was pooled. The pooled libraries were sequenced with 2 x 100 bp reads and custom sequencing primers on an Illumina HiSeq2500 single-index Rapid Run. The published analysis was carried out like this. MiGEC version 1.2.6 was used for UMI-based consensus assembly to correct PCR and sequencing errors. V(D)J alignment, clonotype assembly and CDR3 extraction were performed with MiXCR version 2.1.1. Gene usage, clonotype sharing and MAIT/NKT TCR abundance were normalised by analysing the top 1000, 10 000 and 20 000 clonotypes per sample. After downsampling to 27 000 UMIs, diversity was calculated as the inverse Simpson index using the vegan R package. Statistical testing used paired Mann-Whitney U tests on the discordant twin pairs and applied Benjamini-Hochberg correction for multiple testing. The reads, reprocessed by TCRdb, yield one row per CDR3 protein sequence and no DNA. It is TCRdb's table, rather than the study itself, that gives the V and J calls and clone size. This sample's table carries some 400,000 distinct CDR3 sequences. Of the sample, about 2.3% falls within the top ten clones.

From each donor, a roughly 2.5 ml peripheral blood sample was collected into PAXgene tubes and kept at -80 degrees C. Without any T cell sorting, total RNA was extracted from whole blood using the PAXgene blood miRNA kit on an automated QIAcube. Deep TCRalpha and TCRbeta repertoire profiling with unique molecular barcoding was performed on peripheral blood of monozygotic twin pairs concordant or discordant for inflammatory bowel disease. Smoking habits were recorded for all twin pairs, and individuals were classified as current, former or never smokers. The data stem from a study of monozygotic twins with inflammatory bowel disease (dated by TCRdb to between 2018 and 2021). For context, the study as a whole: In total, 28 monozygotic twin pairs made up the full study: 19 Danish pairs, all IBD-discordant, plus nine German pairs, of which four were IBD-concordant and five were IBD-discordant. The search for disease-associated traits relied mainly on comparing, within discordant pairs, IBD patients with their genetically identical healthy co-twins. Each individual had, on average, about 151 000 unique TCRalpha sequences and 181 000 unique TCRbeta sequences available for analysis. The full study reports these points: A decrease in TCRbeta repertoire diversity, as measured by inverse Simpson index, was observed in IBD patients compared with their healthy co-twins. No single strong signal or clonotype linked to IBD turned up in the results, so the idea that one exists was not supported. Because patients were on differing immunosuppressive treatments, the repertoires may have picked up extra background noise and inter-individual variability. Repertoire similarity did not differ between concordant and discordant twins, possibly due to limited statistical power. The analysis was unable to tell different T cell subtypes apart. Fewer clonotypes were shared with other individuals by IBD patients than by healthy twins, most markedly in patients showing signs of disease activity.

CDR1 and CDR2, per the germline V gene, are MNHEY and SVGAGI. The CDR3 runs 14 residues from the cysteine to the phenylalanine. The coding DNA is unavailable. The receptor was isolated from a human donor with ulcerative colitis or Crohn's disease, or a healthy co-twin of an affected twin (not recorded which). The sample was blood. This sequence uses TRBV6-5 and TRBJ1-1; TCRdb reports TRBD1, a call that lacks DNA to check it against. The CDR3 here reads CASSSPGAATEAFF.